A single sample is the source of the 32 T cell receptor beta chains below, sequenced in a study of identical twins. TCRdb analysed the 5' RACE reads with MiXCR anew, one entry per CDR3 protein. This sample has some 1,600,000 distinct CDR3 sequences, with around 29% found just once. Sequencing used cord blood. The origin of the receptors is a newborn girl in good health.

This chain connects TRBV24-1 to TRBJ2-1; unclear D gene. V lost 5 bases, J lost 5 bases, and 18 bases lay in between. CDR3 length equals 16 residues. Per germline, CDR1 KGHDR and CDR2 SFDVKD. The CDR3 region is CATSGGDTFPHNEQFF. The CDR3 nucleotides are TGTGCCACCAGTGGGGGTGACACTTTCCCCCACAATGAGCAGTTCTTC.

This clonotype has just a few counts. V gene TRBV11-2 combines with J gene TRBJ1-2; a weak D match, TRBD1 (6 bases). The CDR3 runs 16 residues. The V and J ends lost 4 bases and 2 bases respectively, with 17 bases between them. In germline, CDR1 is SGHAT, CDR2 FQNNGV. The CDR3 sequence: CASSSRLGTGNYGYTF. In nucleotides, the CDR3 is TGTGCCAGCAGCTCCCGGCTCGGCACAGGGAACTATGGCTACACCTTC.

The rearrangement joins TRBV7-2 to TRBJ1-2; 7 nucleotides match TRBD1. The V segment lost 0 bases and the J segment 4 bases; nucleotides outside the gene matches: 8. The CDR3 consists of 16 residues. The germline V gene has CDR1 SGHTA and CDR2 FQGNSA. CDR3 sequence (DNA): TGTGCCAGCAGCTTAGCGGGACAGCGGCGCCCCTATGGCTACACCTTC. Translated: CASSLAGQRRPYGYTF.

This clonotype was counted only a few times. V usage is TRBV12-3 or TRBV12-4 and J usage is TRBJ2-4, with D unresolved. This CDR3 comprises 13 residues. V lost 3 bases and J lost 8, with 11 bases in between. DNA of the CDR3: TGTGCCAGCAGTTTGATACTATCAGACATTCAGTACTTC. It translates to CASSLILSDIQYF.

This clonotype was counted many times. J is TRBJ2-7 and V is TRBV28, with no clear D. With 1 base removed from V and 2 bases from J, the gap between germline ends came to 3 bases. The germline CDR1 and CDR2 sequences are MDHEN and SYDVKM. The CDR3 spans 12 residues. This CDR3 is CASSLSAYEQYF. The DNA for the CDR3 is TGTGCCAGCAGTTTATCAGCCTACGAGCAGTACTTC.

The CDR3 sequence is CASSPGAGNTQYF. CDR3 coding DNA: TGTGCCAGCAGCCCGGGAGCGGGAAATACGCAGTATTTT. The chain links TRBV7-2 to TRBJ2-3, with TRBD2 matching over 7 bases. The CDR3 has 13 amino acids. Germline CDR1 reads SGHTA; CDR2 reads FQGNSA. The ends lost 5 bases at V and 7 bases at J; junction bases unmatched: 6. The full variable domain, its missing parts supplied by reference TRBV7-2 and TRBJ2-3, is GAGVSQSPSNKVTEKGKDVELRCDPISGHTALYWYRQSLGQGLEFLIYFQGNSAPDKSGLPSDRFSAERTGGSVSTLTIQRTQQEDSAVYLCASSPGAGNTQYFGPGTRLTVL.

The V and J genes are TRBV7-9 and TRBJ2-1, with D unresolved. The CDR3 totals 17 residues. Trimming pared 5 bases from V and 0 bases from J, leaving 17 bases between. Germline V gene lookup returns CDR1 SEHNR and CDR2 FQNEAQ (reference sequence). The CDR3 DNA sequence: TGTGCCAGCAGCCCTACCCACTTTAGCAGCTCCTACAATGAGCAGTTCTTC. This translates into CASSPTHFSSSYNEQFF.

This clonotype was detected only a few times. V and J are TRBV9 and TRBJ2-1, with D possibly matching TRBD2 (6 bases). The CDR3 contains 17 residues. Between the trimmed V and J ends, which lost 4 bases and 7 bases, there was a span of 24 bases. Germline V gene data show CDR1 as SGDLS and CDR2 as YYNGEE. The CDR3 nucleotides read TGTGCCAGCAGCCGAACCGACCCGGGACTCCGGCCAAATGAGCAGTTCTTC. It specifies CASSRTDPGLRPNEQFF.

This clonotype occurred a few times. The rearrangement joins TRBV24-1 to TRBJ2-3; either TRBD1 or TRBD2 may fit D (5 bases each). CDR3 length: 15 amino acids. Trimming shortened V by 5 bases and J by 3 bases, and 14 bases separated the two germline ends. Germline CDR1 KGHDR, CDR2 SFDVKD. CDR3 DNA sequence: TGTGCCACCAGTGGGCCAGGGAGTGGTACAGATACGCAGTATTTT. Translating gives CATSGPGSGTDTQYF.

This clonotype was seen more than once but under ten times. The chain recombines TRBV20-1 with TRBJ2-5; the D is unclear. This CDR3 has 11 amino acids. Germline-derived CDR1 and CDR2 are DFQATT and SNEGSKA (reference sequence). V dropped 5 bases and J dropped 4 bases, with 8 bases sitting between them. The CDR3 DNA follows: TGCAGTGCTCCCTTCGGAGAGACCCAGTACTTC. It translates to CSAPFGETQYF.

This clonotype was seen more than once but under ten times. The chain recombines TRBV14 with TRBJ1-2, with TRBD1 matching 7 bases. There are 13 residues in the CDR3. The V gene end was trimmed by 4 bases and the J gene end by 7 bases; junction bases not matched to a gene: 6. From germline, CDR1 is SGHDN and CDR2 FVKESK. The CDR3 reads CASSRQGLSGYTF. The CDR3, as DNA: TGTGCCAGCAGCCGACAGGGACTGTCTGGCTACACCTTC.

Only a few counts were recorded for this clonotype. V gene TRBV7-2 combines with J gene TRBJ2-5; 9 bases fit TRBD2. The J call is in doubt because the DNA end fits TRBJ2-7 better. Germline V gene lookup returns CDR1 SGHTA and CDR2 FQGNSA. The CDR3 totals 15 residues. The CDR3 DNA reads as TGTGCCAGCAGCCCTTTAGCGGGGGCTCGATACGAGCAGTACTTC. Amino acid sequence: CASSPLAGARYEQYF.

J is TRBJ1-6 and V is TRBV27; D is unresolved. Germline CDR1 is MNHEY and CDR2 is SMNVEV (reference sequence). The ends were cut back, 3 bases at V and 0 bases at J, with 12 bases in the middle. The CDR3 length is 17 residues. CDR3 residues: CASSFSRRSSYNSPLHF. The CDR3 bases are TGTGCCAGCAGTTTCAGCCGCAGGAGCTCCTATAATTCACCCCTCCACTTT.

DNA of the CDR3: TGTGCCAGCAGTTACTCGCTAGCGGGAGTGGAGACCCAGTACTTC. It encodes CASSYSLAGVETQYF. The gene calls are TRBV6-5 and TRBJ2-5; 10 positions agree with TRBD2. The CDR3 is 15 amino acids. Looked up from germline, CDR1 is MNHEY and CDR2 is SVGAGI. V lost 0 bases and J lost 5; bases outside the gene matches: 3.

This clonotype appeared a few times. The chain uses TRBV6-1 and TRBJ2-1; D not certain. The CDR3 runs 11 residues. Trimming stripped 5 bases from V and 8 bases from J, with 7 bases between. Germline V gives CDR1 MNHNS, CDR2 SASEGT. CDR3 sequence (DNA): TGTGCCAGCAGTCGTCCCTATGAGCAGTTCTTC. Protein sequence: CASSRPYEQFF.

This clonotype was picked up one time. This chain links TRBV7-6 with TRBJ1-1, with 8 bases that match TRBD1. Per the germline V gene, CDR1 is SGHVS and CDR2 is FNYEAQ. CDR3 length: 16 residues. With V trimmed by 4 bases and J by 0 bases, 7 bases remained unmatched. The CDR3 region has the DNA TGTGCCAGCAGCTCTACCGTACAGGGGGTGAACACTGAAGCTTTCTTT. Protein sequence: CASSSTVQGVNTEAFF.

The V gene is TRBV2, the J gene TRBJ2-7; D ambiguous. Trimming removed 3 bases at V and 5 bases at J, with 5 bases between. Looked up from germline, CDR1 is SNHLY and CDR2 is FYNNEI. The CDR3 sequence is 11 residues long. The CDR3 DNA reads TGTGCCAGCAGTGATTGGGACGAGCAGTACTTC. It specifies CASSDWDEQYF.

At least ten counts were recorded for this clonotype. The chain carries TRBV3-1 and TRBJ2-1; 7 nucleotides align to TRBD2. The CDR3 is made up of 14 amino acids. Germline assignment: CDR1 LGHDT and CDR2 YNNKEL (reference sequence). With 1 base clipped from V and 3 bases from J, the junction kept 0 bases outside the gene matches. The CDR3 bases are TGTGCCAGCAGCCAAGGGACTAGCTACAATGAGCAGTTCTTC. Amino acid sequence: CASSQGTSYNEQFF.

The genes are TRBV28 and TRBJ2-5, with D perhaps matching TRBD2 (5 bases). The assigned J gene may be wrong: the sequence end matches TRBJ2-7 better. The V gene's germline CDR1 is MDHEN and CDR2 SYDVKM. The length of the CDR3 is 13 residues. CDR3 nucleotide sequence: TGTGCCAGCAGTTCGGGGTCGGTTCGCGAGCAGTACTTC. It specifies CASSSGSVREQYF.

The table lists this clonotype with a few counts. This chain links TRBV5-1 with TRBJ2-1; 13 bases align to TRBD2. The CDR3 is 18 residues long. V lost 1 base and J lost 8; bases outside the gene matches: 12. Germline CDR1 SGHRS, CDR2 YFSETQ. CDR3 in amino acids: CASSLTSGGARVNYEQFF. The DNA for the CDR3 is TGCGCCAGCAGCTTGACTAGCGGGGGGGCTAGGGTAAACTATGAGCAGTTCTTC. Drawing the rest from reference TRBV5-1 and TRBJ2-1, the complete variable domain is KAGVTQTPRYLIKTRGQQVTLSCSPISGHRSVSWYQQTPGQGLQFLFEYFSETQRNKGNFPGRFSGRQFSNSRSEMNVSTLELGDSALYLCASSLTSGGARVNYEQFFGPGTRLTVL.

V usage is TRBV27 and J usage is TRBJ2-1; maybe TRBD2 (7 bases). V was trimmed by 2 bases and J by 5 bases, leaving 10 bases between them. Germline V gene data show CDR1 as MNHEY and CDR2 as SMNVEV (reference sequence). This CDR3 is 14 amino acids long. CDR3 DNA sequence: TGTGCCAGCAGTTTACGGGGGGCCAACAATGAGCAGTTCTTC. Translating it yields CASSLRGANNEQFF.

The CDR3, as DNA: TGTGCCAGCAGTGTTTGGACAGGGAACTATGGCTACACCTTC. Translation: CASSVWTGNYGYTF. The V and J genes are TRBV12-3 or TRBV12-4 and TRBJ1-2; 8 nucleotides match TRBD1. With 5 bases clipped from V and 2 bases from J, the junction kept 4 bases outside the gene matches. This CDR3 has 14 residues.

At least ten counts were recorded for this clonotype. V is TRBV29-1 and J is TRBJ1-2; D unclear. The CDR3 spans 12 residues. Per the germline V gene, CDR1 is SQVTM and CDR2 is ANQGSEA. V shed 6 bases and J shed 6 bases, with 14 bases lying between them. The CDR3 DNA sequence: TGCAGCGTCGATCCACAGCGGAATGGCTACACCTTC. It codes for CSVDPQRNGYTF.

This clonotype occurred a few times. Written as DNA, the CDR3 is TGTGCCAGCAGTTATGGGGCGACAGGGGACTATGGCTACACCTTC. Translation gives CASSYGATGDYGYTF. V gene TRBV6-1 combines with J gene TRBJ1-2; 8 nucleotides line up with TRBD1. V lost 5 bases and J lost 3; bases outside the gene matches: 8. This CDR3 comprises 15 residues. Germline CDR1 MNHNS, CDR2 SASEGT.

This clonotype appeared a few times. The CDR3 DNA follows: TGCAGTGCTAGAGTCTTTAGCGGGAGGGTGGATACGCAGTATTTT. Its protein product is CSARVFSGRVDTQYF. V is TRBV20-1 and J is TRBJ2-3; the match to TRBD2 covers 11 bases. V lost 1 base and J lost 6; bases outside the gene matches: 6. The length of the CDR3 is 15 residues. CDR1 DFQATT and CDR2 SNEGSKA come from the germline V gene (reference sequence).

This clonotype was detected only a few times. This chain uses TRBV2 with TRBJ1-5; 7 nucleotides match TRBD1. The length of the CDR3 is 14 residues. Germline V gene sequence: CDR1 SNHLY, CDR2 FYNNEI. The V segment lost 4 bases and the J segment 7 bases; nucleotides outside the gene matches: 7. The CDR3 nucleotides are TGTGCCAGCAGTGTCGAGACAGGGATGCAGCCCCAGCATTTT. Translating it yields CASSVETGMQPQHF.

Comments on this clonotype: This may be a read error: a much more frequent sequence differs by one nucleotide. The chain recombines TRBV3-1 with TRBJ2-1, with D uncertain. V was pared by 3 bases and J by 10 bases, with 13 bases between. This CDR3 spans 13 amino acids. Germline lookup yields CDR1 LGHDT and CDR2 YNNKEL (reference sequence). The CDR3 is CASSHKPAPEQFF. CDR3 DNA sequence: TGTGCCAGCAGCCACAAGCCAGCGCCAGAGCAGTTCTTC.

This clonotype was found a few times. The J gene is TRBJ1-2, the V gene TRBV7-9; no firm D call. Germline values: CDR1 SEHNR, CDR2 FQNEAQ (reference sequence). This CDR3 comprises 11 residues. The germline V and J ends were trimmed by 4 bases and 10 bases, with 10 bases remaining between them. The CDR3 DNA follows: TGTGCCAGCAGCTCCATTCTCGACTACACCTTC. Protein: CASSSILDYTF.

This clonotype was counted between two and nine times. The rearrangement uses TRBV6-2 or TRBV6-3 and TRBJ2-3; 7 bases match TRBD1. V was pared by 4 bases and J by 1 base, with 14 bases of the junction left unmatched. Germline V gene sequence: CDR1 MNHEY, CDR2 SVGEGT. The CDR3 runs 18 residues. The CDR3 protein is CASSSTPTTGARTDTQYF. The CDR3, as DNA: TGTGCCAGCAGTTCGACCCCCACCACAGGGGCGCGCACAGATACGCAGTATTTT.

This clonotype has only one observation. This chain links TRBV20-1 with TRBJ2-1; 9 bases align to TRBD1. Trimming took 5 bases from V and 7 from J; bases not matched to a gene: 9. Germline lookup yields CDR1 DFQATT and CDR2 SNEGSKA (reference sequence). This CDR3 comprises 14 residues. The CDR3 protein is CSAWDRAQGNEQFF. As DNA, the CDR3 is TGCAGTGCTTGGGACAGGGCCCAGGGGAATGAGCAGTTCTTC.

This clonotype was counted between two and nine times. This chain connects TRBV20-1 to TRBJ2-7; 7 bases are a match to TRBD1. CDR1 is DFQATT and CDR2 is SNEGSKA in the germline V gene (reference sequence). J gave up 3 bases and V 7 bases, and 15 bases lay outside the gene matches. CDR3 length: 15 amino acids. The CDR3 region has the DNA TGCAGTGTCGAAGGGGGCCACCTTGAGGACTACGAGCAGTACTTC. Translating it yields CSVEGGHLEDYEQYF.

The rearrangement links TRBV10-3 to TRBJ2-7, with 8 nucleotides matching TRBD1. Per germline, CDR1 ENHRY and CDR2 SYGVKD. The V segment lost 5 bases and the J segment 3 bases; nucleotides outside the gene matches: 6. The CDR3 sequence is 14 residues long. CDR3 sequence (DNA): TGTGCCATCAGTCCCCGGGACAGGTTCTACGAGCAGTACTTC. It translates to CAISPRDRFYEQYF.